This T cell receptor (beta chain) originates from a study of blood T cell repertoires in COVID-19. Overall study: Italy, Spain and the United States were the sources of the convalescent and acute COVID-19 samples.

Original handling: Estimation of nucleated cell counts relied on the amplification of reference gene primers. Using immunoSEQ multiplex PCR, the repertoire was profiled, and TCRdb retains in-frame clones only, with some absent. The DNA gave D and trimming, while V, J and clone size come from that table. Of about 300,000 clones in the sample, 88% are singletons; the top ten hold 9.4%. The CDR3 is 15 residues long. Germline V CDR1 and CDR2: LNHDA, SQIVND (reference sequence). V trimming: 4 bases; J trimming: 5 bases; junction bases outside the gene matches: 8. The TCR sequence derives from a man younger than 30 with active or convalescent COVID-19. The chain joins TRBV19 to TRBJ2-3; 8 bases fit TRBD2. Sequenced input: peripheral blood. CDR3 nucleotide sequence: TGTGCCAGTAGTAAGACTAGCGAATCCCGAGATACGCAGTATTTT. It is translated as CASSKTSESRDTQYF.